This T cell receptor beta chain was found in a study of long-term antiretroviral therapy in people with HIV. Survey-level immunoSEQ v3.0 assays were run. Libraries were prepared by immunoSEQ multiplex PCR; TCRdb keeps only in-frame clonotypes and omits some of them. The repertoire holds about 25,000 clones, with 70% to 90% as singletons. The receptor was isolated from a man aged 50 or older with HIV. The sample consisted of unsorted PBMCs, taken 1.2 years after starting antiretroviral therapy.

The CDR3 is CASSLRGPGTDTQYF. The DNA for the CDR3 is TGTGCCAGCAGCTTACGGGGACCAGGCACAGATACGCAGTATTTT. The chain combines TRBV7-2 with TRBJ2-3; either TRBD1 or TRBD2 may fit D (5 bases each). CDR1 is SGHTA, CDR2 FQGNSA, per germline. CDR3 size: 15 residues. V lost 2 bases to trimming and J lost 1 base, with 10 bases between them.